This T cell receptor beta chain was sequenced during a study of a mutant IDH1 vaccine in newly diagnosed glioma. Findings and limits, study-wide: Among patients, around 93% showed immune responses induced by the vaccine.

Time point noted: week 35, safety follow-up. The vaccine gave 300 ug of a 20-mer mutant IDH1 peptide subcutaneously per dose. Data came from immunoSEQ multiplex PCR; TCRdb stores just in-frame clones and leaves some out. The sample yields 50,000 to 70,000 clones, roughly 71% seen once. The CDR3 has 15 amino acids. V lost 4 bases to trimming and J lost 2 bases, with 12 bases between them. CDR1 LNHDA and CDR2 SQIVND come from the germline V gene (reference sequence). This clone came up a few times. The antigen remains undetermined. The TCR was taken from a middle-aged man with glioma. This specimen consisted of PBMCs, obtained from a glioma patient whose treatment included an IDH1 peptide vaccine. The V and J genes are TRBV19 and TRBJ1-5; no firm D call. CDR3 bases: TGTGCCAGTAGTAAGAGGGATTTGGGCAATCAGCCCCAGCATTTT. It encodes CASSKRDLGNQPQHF.